This passage covers 5 T cell receptor beta chains from one sample sequenced in a study of cytomegalovirus exposure and HLA in healthy donors (dated 2017 in TCRdb). Receptor amplification or capture employed the immunoSEQ multiplex PCR assay. A mixture of 60 forward primers for TCR Vbeta segments and 13 reverse primers for TCR Jbeta segments was used in the multiplex PCR. TCRdb's version of the immuneACCESS table is confined to in-frame rearrangements and falls short of the full clone set. An unresolved V gene accounts for under half of the shortfall where checked; the remainder is of unknown origin. This sample holds roughly 150,000 clones; roughly 68% were observed only once. The top ten clones comprise over 9.5% of the sample. The sequenced material came from PBMCs. Receptors originate from a man younger than 40 in good health and CMV-seropositive.

The rearrangement uses TRBV4-1 and TRBJ2-7, with 10 bases fitting TRBD1. V lost 0 bases and J lost 7; bases outside the gene matches: 9. Germline V gene lookup returns CDR1 MGHRA and CDR2 YSYEKL. The CDR3 covers 16 residues. Here the CDR3 DNA reads TGCGCCAGCAGCCAAGAAATTCGAGACAGGGGGCGGGAGCAGTACTTC. Encoded protein: CASSQEIRDRGREQYF.

Note on this clone: The identical CDR3 is also encoded by other nucleotide sequences in the sample. The J gene is TRBJ2-3, the V gene TRBV5-1; TRBD2 matches at 9 bases. This CDR3 has 18 amino acids. V shed 3 bases and J 2 bases; nucleotides not matched to a gene: 13. From germline, CDR1 is SGHRS and CDR2 YFSETQ. Here the CDR3 DNA reads TGCGCCAGCAGCTCGGCCTCGGGGGGCGGGAGGGCCACAGATACGCAGTATTTT. Residues: CASSSASGGGRATDTQYF.

This chain joins TRBV9 and TRBJ2-3; TRBD1 might be the D (6 bases). This CDR3 comprises 15 residues. The ends were cut back, 7 bases at V and 0 bases at J, with 15 bases in the middle. The germline gives CDR1 SGDLS, CDR2 YYNGEE. The CDR3 bases are TGTGCCAGCGGGGGCAGCGGAACTAGCACAGATACGCAGTATTTT. Its protein is CASGGSGTSTDTQYF.

This clone was counted once. The V and J genes are TRBV7-6 and TRBJ2-3; the match to TRBD1 covers 7 bases. The CDR3 contains 18 residues. CDR1 and CDR2 (germline): SGHVS, FNYEAQ. With 5 bases clipped from V and 1 base from J, the junction kept 15 bases outside the gene matches. CDR3 sequence reads: CASSPRETLGTGTDTQYF. In DNA form, the CDR3 reads TGTGCCAGCAGCCCTAGAGAGACACTGGGGACAGGCACAGATACGCAGTATTTT.

This chain connects TRBV19 to TRBJ2-3; 9 positions match TRBD1. The V segment lost 2 bases and the J segment 1 base; nucleotides outside the gene matches: 4. Germline CDR1 reads LNHDA; CDR2 reads SQIVND (reference sequence). The CDR3 totals 16 residues. The CDR3 is CASSILWTGGTDTQYF. In DNA form, the CDR3 reads TGTGCCAGTAGTATACTTTGGACAGGGGGCACAGATACGCAGTATTTT.